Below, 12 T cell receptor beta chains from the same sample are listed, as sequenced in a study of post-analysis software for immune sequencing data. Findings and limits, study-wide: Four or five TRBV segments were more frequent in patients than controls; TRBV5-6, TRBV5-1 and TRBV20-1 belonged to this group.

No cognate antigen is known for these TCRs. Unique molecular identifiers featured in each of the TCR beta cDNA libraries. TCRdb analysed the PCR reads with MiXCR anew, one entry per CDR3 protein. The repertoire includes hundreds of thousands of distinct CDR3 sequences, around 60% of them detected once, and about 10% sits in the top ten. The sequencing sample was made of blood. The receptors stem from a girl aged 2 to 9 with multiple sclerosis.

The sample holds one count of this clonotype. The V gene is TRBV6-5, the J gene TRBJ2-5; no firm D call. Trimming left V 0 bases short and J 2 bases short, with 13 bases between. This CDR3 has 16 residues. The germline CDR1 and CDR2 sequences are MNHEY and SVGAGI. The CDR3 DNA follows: TGTGCCAGCAGTTACTCGGGCATAACGCCACAAGAGACCCAGTACTTC. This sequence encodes CASSYSGITPQETQYF.

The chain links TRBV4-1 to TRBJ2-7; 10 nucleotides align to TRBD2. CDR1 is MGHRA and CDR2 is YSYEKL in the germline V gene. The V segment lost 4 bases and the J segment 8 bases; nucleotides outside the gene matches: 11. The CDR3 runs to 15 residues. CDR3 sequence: CASSRRTSGDVKQYF. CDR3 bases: TGCGCCAGCAGCCGACGCACTAGCGGGGACGTCAAGCAGTACTTC.

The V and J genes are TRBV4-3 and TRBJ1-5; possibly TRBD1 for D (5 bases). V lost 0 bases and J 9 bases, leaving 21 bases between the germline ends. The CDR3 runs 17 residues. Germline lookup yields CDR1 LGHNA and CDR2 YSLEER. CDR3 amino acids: CASSQDILVGTAWPQHF. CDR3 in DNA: TGCGCCAGCAGCCAAGATATATTAGTGGGGACGGCCTGGCCCCAGCATTTT.

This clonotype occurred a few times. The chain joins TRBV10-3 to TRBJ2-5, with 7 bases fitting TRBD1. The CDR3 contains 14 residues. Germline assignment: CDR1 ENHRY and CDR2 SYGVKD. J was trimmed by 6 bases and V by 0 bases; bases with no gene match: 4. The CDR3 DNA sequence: TGTGCCATCAGTGAGTCGACAGGGTGGAAGACCCAGTACTTC. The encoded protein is CAISESTGWKTQYF.

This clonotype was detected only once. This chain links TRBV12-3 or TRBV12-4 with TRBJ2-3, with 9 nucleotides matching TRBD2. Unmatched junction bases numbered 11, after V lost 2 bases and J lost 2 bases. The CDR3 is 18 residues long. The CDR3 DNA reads TGTGCCAGCAGTTTAAGGGGACTAGCAGATGGAGCCACAGATACGCAGTATTTT. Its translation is CASSLRGLADGATDTQYF.

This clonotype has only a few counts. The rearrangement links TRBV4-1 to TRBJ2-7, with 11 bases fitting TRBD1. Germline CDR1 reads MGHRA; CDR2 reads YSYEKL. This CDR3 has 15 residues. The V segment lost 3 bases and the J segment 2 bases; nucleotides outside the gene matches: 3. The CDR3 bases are TGCGCCAGCAGCCAGACGGGACAGGGGGCCTACGAGCAGTACTTC. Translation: CASSQTGQGAYEQYF.

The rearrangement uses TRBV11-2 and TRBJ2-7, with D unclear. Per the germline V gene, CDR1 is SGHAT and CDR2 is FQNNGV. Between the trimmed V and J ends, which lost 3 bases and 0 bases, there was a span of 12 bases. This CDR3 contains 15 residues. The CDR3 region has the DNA TGTGCCAGCAGCTTGGGTGGCAGGAGCTCCTACGAGCAGTACTTC. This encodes CASSLGGRSSYEQYF.

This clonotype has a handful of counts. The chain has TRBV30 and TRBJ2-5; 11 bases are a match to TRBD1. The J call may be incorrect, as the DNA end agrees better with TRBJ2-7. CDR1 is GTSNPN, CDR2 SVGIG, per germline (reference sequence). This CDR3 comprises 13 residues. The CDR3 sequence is CAWSGTGGLEQYF. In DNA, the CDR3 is TGTGCCTGGAGTGGGACAGGGGGCCTCGAGCAGTACTTC.

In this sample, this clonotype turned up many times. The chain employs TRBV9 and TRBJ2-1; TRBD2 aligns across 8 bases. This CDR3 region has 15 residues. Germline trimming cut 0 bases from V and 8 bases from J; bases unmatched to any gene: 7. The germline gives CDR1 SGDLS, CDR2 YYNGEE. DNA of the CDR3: TGTGCCAGCAGCGTAGCTACCGGGGGGGCCTATGAGCAGTTCTTC. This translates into CASSVATGGAYEQFF.

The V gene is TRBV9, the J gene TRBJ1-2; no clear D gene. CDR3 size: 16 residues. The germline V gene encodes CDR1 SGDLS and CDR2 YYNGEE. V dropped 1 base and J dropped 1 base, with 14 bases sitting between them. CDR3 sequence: CASSVFGKGLNYGYTF. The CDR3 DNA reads TGTGCCAGCAGCGTATTTGGAAAGGGCCTTAACTATGGCTACACCTTC.

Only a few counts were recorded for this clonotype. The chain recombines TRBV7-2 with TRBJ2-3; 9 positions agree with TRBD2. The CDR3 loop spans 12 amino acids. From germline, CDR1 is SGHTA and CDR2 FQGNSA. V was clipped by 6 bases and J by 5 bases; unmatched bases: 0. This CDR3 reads CASRTSGDTQYF. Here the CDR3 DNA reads TGTGCCAGCAGGACTAGCGGAGATACGCAGTATTTT.

CDR3 coding DNA: TGCAGTGCTAGATCGACAGTAGATGGCTACACCTTC. It codes for CSARSTVDGYTF. The rearrangement uses TRBV20-1 and TRBJ1-2; weak D call: TRBD1 (5 bases). The CDR3 runs 12 residues. Germline loops: CDR1 DFQATT, CDR2 SNEGSKA (reference sequence). Trimming left V 2 bases short and J 6 bases short, with 10 bases between.